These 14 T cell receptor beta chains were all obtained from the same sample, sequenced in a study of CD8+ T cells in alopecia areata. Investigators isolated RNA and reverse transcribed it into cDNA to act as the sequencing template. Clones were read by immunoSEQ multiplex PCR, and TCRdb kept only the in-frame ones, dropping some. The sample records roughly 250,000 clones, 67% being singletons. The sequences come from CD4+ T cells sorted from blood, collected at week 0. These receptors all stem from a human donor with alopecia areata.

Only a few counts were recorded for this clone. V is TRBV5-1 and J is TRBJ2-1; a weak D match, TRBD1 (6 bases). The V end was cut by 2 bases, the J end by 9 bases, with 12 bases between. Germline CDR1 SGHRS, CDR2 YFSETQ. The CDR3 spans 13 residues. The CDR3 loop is CASSLASGAEQFF. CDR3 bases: TGCGCCAGCAGCTTAGCCTCAGGGGCTGAGCAGTTCTTC. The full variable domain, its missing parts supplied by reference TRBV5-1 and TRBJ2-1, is KAGVTQTPRYLIKTRGQQVTLSCSPISGHRSVSWYQQTPGQGLQFLFEYFSETQRNKGNFPGRFSGRQFSNSRSEMNVSTLELGDSALYLCASSLASGAEQFFGPGTRLTVL.

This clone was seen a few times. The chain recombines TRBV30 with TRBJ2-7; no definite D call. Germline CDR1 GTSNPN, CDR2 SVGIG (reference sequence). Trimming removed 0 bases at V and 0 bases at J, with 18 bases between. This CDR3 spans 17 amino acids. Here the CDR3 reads CAWSVGPGRKSSYEQYF. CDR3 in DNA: TGTGCCTGGAGTGTTGGGCCAGGACGGAAGAGCTCCTACGAGCAGTACTTC.

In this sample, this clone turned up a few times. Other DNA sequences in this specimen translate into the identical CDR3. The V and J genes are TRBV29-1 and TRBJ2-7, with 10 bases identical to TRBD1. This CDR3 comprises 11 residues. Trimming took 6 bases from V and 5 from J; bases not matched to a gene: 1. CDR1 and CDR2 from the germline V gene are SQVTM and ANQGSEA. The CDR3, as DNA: TGCAGCGTCGGGACAGGGGACGAGCAGTACTTC. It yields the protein CSVGTGDEQYF.

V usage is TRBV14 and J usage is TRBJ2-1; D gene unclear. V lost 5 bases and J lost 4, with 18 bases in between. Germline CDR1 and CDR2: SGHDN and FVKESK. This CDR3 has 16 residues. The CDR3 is CASSSKIRRTYNEQFF. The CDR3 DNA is TGTGCCAGCAGCTCCAAGATAAGGCGCACTTACAATGAGCAGTTCTTC.

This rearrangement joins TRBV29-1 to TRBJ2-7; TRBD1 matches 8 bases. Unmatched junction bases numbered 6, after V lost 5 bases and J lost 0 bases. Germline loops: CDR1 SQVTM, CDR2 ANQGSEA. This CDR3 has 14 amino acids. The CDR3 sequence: CSVKPGQASYEQYF. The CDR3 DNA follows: TGCAGCGTTAAACCGGGACAGGCCTCCTACGAGCAGTACTTC.

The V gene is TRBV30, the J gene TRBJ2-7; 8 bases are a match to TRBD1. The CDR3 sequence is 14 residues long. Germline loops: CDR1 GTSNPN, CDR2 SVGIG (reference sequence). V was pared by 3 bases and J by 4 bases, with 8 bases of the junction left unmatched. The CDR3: CAWRARGRGYEQYF. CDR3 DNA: TGTGCCTGGAGAGCCAGGGGGCGCGGGTACGAGCAGTACTTC.

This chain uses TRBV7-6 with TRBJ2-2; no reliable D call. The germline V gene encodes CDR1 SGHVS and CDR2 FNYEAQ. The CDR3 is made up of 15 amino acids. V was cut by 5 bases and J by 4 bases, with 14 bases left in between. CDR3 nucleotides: TGTGCCAGCAGCCTTGGAGTCCGAGGCACCGGGGAGCTGTTTTTT. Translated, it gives CASSLGVRGTGELFF. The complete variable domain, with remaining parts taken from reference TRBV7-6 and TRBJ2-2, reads GAGVSQSPRYKVTKRGQDVALRCDPISGHVSLYWYRQALGQGPEFLTYFNYEAQQDKSGLPNDRFSAERPEGSISTLTIQRTEQRDSAMYRCASSLGVRGTGELFFGEGSRLTVL.

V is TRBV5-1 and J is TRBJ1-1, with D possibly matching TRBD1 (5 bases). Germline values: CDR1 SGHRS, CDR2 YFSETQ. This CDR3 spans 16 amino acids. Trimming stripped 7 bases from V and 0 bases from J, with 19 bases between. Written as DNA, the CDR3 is TGCGCCAGCTTTCCTACCCCCGGGACGTTGAACACTGAAGCTTTCTTT. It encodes CASFPTPGTLNTEAFF.

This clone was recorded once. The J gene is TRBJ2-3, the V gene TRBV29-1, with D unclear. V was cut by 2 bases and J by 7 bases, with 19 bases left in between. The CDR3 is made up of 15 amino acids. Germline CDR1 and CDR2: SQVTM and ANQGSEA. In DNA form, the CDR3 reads TGCAGCGTTGAAAGGAGAACCCCTTTGGGTAATACGCAGTATTTT. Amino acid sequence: CSVERRTPLGNTQYF.

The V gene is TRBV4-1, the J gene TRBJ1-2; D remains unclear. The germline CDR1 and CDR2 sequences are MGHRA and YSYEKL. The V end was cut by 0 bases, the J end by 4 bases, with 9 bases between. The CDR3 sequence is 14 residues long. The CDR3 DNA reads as TGCGCCAGCAGCCAAGAGACGGGTAGCTATGGCTACACCTTC. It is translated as CASSQETGSYGYTF.

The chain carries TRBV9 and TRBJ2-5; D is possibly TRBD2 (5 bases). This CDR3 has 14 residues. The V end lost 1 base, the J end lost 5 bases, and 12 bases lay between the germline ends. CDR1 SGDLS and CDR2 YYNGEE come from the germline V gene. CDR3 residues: CASSVFGIGETQYF. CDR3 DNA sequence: TGTGCCAGCAGCGTATTCGGGATAGGGGAGACCCAGTACTTC.

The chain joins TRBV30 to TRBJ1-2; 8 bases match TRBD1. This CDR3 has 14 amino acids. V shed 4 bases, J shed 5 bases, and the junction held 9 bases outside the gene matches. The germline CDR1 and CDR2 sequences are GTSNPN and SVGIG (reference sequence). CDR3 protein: CAWNGQGRGYGYTF. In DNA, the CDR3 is TGTGCCTGGAACGGACAGGGTCGTGGGTATGGCTACACCTTC.

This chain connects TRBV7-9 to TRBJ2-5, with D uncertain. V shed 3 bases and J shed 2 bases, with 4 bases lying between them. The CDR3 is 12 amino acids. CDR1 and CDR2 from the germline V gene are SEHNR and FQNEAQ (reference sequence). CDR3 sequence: CASSLGQETQYF. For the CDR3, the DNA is TGTGCCAGCAGCTTGGGGCAAGAGACCCAGTACTTC.

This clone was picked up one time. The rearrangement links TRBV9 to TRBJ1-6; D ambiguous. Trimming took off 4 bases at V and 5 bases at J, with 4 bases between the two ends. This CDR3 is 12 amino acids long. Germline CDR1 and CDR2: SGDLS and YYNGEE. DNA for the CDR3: TGTGCCAGCAGCCAAAATAATTCACCCCTCCACTTT. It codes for CASSQNNSPLHF.